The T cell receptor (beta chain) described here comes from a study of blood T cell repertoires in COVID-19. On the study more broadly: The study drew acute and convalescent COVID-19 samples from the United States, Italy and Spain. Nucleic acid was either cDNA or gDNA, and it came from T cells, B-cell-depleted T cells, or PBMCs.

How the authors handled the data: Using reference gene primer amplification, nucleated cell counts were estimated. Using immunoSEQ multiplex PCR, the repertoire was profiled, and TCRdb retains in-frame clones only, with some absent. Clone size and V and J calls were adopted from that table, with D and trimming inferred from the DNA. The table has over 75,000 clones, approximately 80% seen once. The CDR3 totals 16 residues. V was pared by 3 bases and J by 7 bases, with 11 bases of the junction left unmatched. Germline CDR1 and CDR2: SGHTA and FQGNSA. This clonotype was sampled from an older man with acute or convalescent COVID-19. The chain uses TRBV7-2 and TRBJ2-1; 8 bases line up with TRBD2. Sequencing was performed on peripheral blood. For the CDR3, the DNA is TGTGCCAGCAGCTTCTCGCCTCGGGGGGGCGGGAATGAGCAGTTCTTC. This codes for CASSFSPRGGGNEQFF. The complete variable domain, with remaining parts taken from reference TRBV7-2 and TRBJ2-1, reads GAGVSQSPSNKVTEKGKDVELRCDPISGHTALYWYRQSLGQGLEFLIYFQGNSAPDKSGLPSDRFSAERTGGSVSTLTIQRTQQEDSAVYLCASSFSPRGGGNEQFFGPGTRLTVL.